These 16 T cell receptor beta chains share one sample of origin, sequenced in a study of blood T cell repertoires in COVID-19. The assay was immunoSEQ multiplex PCR, and TCRdb's table has in-frame clones only and misses some. The sample comprises approximately 100,000 clones, about 85% of which are singletons, and about 1.8% rests with the top ten. The material sequenced was peripheral blood. These receptors all stem from an older woman with active or convalescent COVID-19.

V is TRBV27 and J is TRBJ1-6; 7 nucleotides line up with TRBD1. With V trimmed by 5 bases and J by 10 bases, 11 bases remained unmatched. Germline V gene lookup returns CDR1 MNHEY and CDR2 SMNVEV (reference sequence). The CDR3 consists of 15 residues. This chain's CDR3 is CASSPLTGALSPLHF. The CDR3 bases are TGTGCCAGCAGTCCTTTAACAGGGGCCCTATCACCCCTCCACTTT.

The V gene is TRBV7-9, the J gene TRBJ2-2, with 7 bases lining up with TRBD1. The CDR3 loop spans 16 amino acids. The V gene's germline CDR1 is SEHNR and CDR2 FQNEAQ (reference sequence). V lost 1 base and J lost 0; bases outside the gene matches: 2. The CDR3 region has the DNA TGTGCCAGCAGCTTAGACAGGGGATCGAACACCGGGGAGCTGTTTTTT. Amino acid sequence: CASSLDRGSNTGELFF.

The chain joins TRBV11-3 to TRBJ2-1; D may be TRBD2 (7 bases). The V end lost 1 base, the J end lost 9 bases, and 10 bases lay between the germline ends. Germline values: CDR1 SGHNT, CDR2 YENEEA. CDR3 length: 13 residues. CDR3 DNA sequence: TGTGCCAGCAGCTTAGTAGGGGGGGGTGAGCAGTTCTTC. Translated, it gives CASSLVGGGEQFF.

The V and J genes are TRBV7-6 and TRBJ1-1; 10 bases map to TRBD1. This CDR3 region has 15 residues. CDR1 is SGHVS and CDR2 is FNYEAQ in the germline V gene. The V segment lost 1 base and the J segment 3 bases; nucleotides outside the gene matches: 2. The DNA of the CDR3 is TGTGCCAGCAGCTTAGACGGGACAGGGGACACTGAAGCTTTCTTT. Protein: CASSLDGTGDTEAFF. Variable domain in full (rest from reference TRBV7-6 and TRBJ1-1): GAGVSQSPRYKVTKRGQDVALRCDPISGHVSLYWYRQALGQGPEFLTYFNYEAQQDKSGLPNDRFSAERPEGSISTLTIQRTEQRDSAMYRCASSLDGTGDTEAFFGQGTRLTVV.

This chain uses TRBV28 with TRBJ2-1; TRBD2 aligns across 11 bases. The germline CDR1 and CDR2 sequences are MDHEN and SYDVKM. V was pared by 7 bases and J by 0 bases, with 2 bases of the junction left unmatched. This CDR3 region has 15 residues. The CDR3, as DNA: TGTGCCAGCAACCTAGCGGGGGGCTCCTACAATGAGCAGTTCTTC. Amino acid sequence: CASNLAGGSYNEQFF.

This clone was picked up a small number of times. The V call is TRBV29-1, the J call TRBJ1-2; weak D call: TRBD1 (5 bases). CDR3 length equals 12 residues. The germline gives CDR1 SQVTM, CDR2 ANQGSEA. V lost 0 bases, J lost 6 bases, and 8 bases lay in between. The CDR3 reads CSVEEWGDGYTF. CDR3 nucleotide sequence: TGCAGCGTTGAAGAGTGGGGCGATGGCTACACCTTC. The full variable domain, rest sourced from reference TRBV29-1 and TRBJ1-2, is SAVISQKPSRDICQRGTSLTIQCQVDSQVTMMFWYRQQPGQSLTLIATANQGSEATYESGFVIDKFPISRPNLTFSTLTVSNMSPEDSSIYLCSVEEWGDGYTFGSGTRLTVV.

The V call is TRBV6-2 or TRBV6-3, the J call TRBJ1-1, with no clear D. Trimming took 3 bases from V and 2 from J, leaving 7 bases between them. The CDR3 is 13 residues long. CDR1 is MNHEY, CDR2 SVGEGT, per germline. The CDR3 DNA follows: TGTGCCAGCAGTTATCAGGCTAACACTGAAGCTTTCTTT. The encoded protein is CASSYQANTEAFF.

The chain is built from TRBV10-3 and TRBJ2-1; the match to TRBD2 covers 8 bases. J lost 5 bases, V lost 8 bases, and 8 bases had no gene match. Germline V gene lookup returns CDR1 ENHRY and CDR2 SYGVKD. This CDR3 has 14 amino acids. Written as DNA, the CDR3 is TGTGCCATCGAACCGGGACTAGGGGACAATGAGCAGTTCTTC. Protein sequence: CAIEPGLGDNEQFF.

The genes are TRBV30 and TRBJ1-3, with D perhaps matching TRBD1 (6 bases). The germline V gene encodes CDR1 GTSNPN and CDR2 SVGIG (reference sequence). The CDR3 is 14 residues long. V was cut by 2 bases and J by 2 bases, with 10 bases left in between. The DNA for the CDR3 is TGTGCCTGGAGTAGAAAGGGGGCTGGAAACACCATATATTTT. Amino acid sequence: CAWSRKGAGNTIYF.

This sequence joins TRBV5-5 and TRBJ1-5, with 10 bases fitting TRBD1. The ends lost 1 base at V and 0 bases at J; junction bases unmatched: 4. CDR3 length equals 17 residues. The germline CDR1 and CDR2 sequences are SGHKS and YYEKEE (reference sequence). In DNA, the CDR3 is TGTGCCAGCAGCTTGTCGGGACAGGGGAATAGCAATCAGCCCCAGCATTTT. It encodes CASSLSGQGNSNQPQHF. Based on the CDR3 plus reference TRBV5-5 and TRBJ1-5, the full variable domain is DAGVTQSPTHLIKTRGQQVTLRCSPISGHKSVSWYQQVLGQGPQFIFQYYEKEERGRGNFPDRFSARQFPNYSSELNVNALLLGDSALYLCASSLSGQGNSNQPQHFGDGTRLSIL.

The CDR3 DNA follows: TGTGCCAGCAGTCCTATTATCCTGGGCACCGCAACTAATGAAAAACTGTTTTTT. Encoded protein: CASSPIILGTATNEKLFF. This rearrangement joins TRBV28 to TRBJ1-4, with D hard to call. The germline V gene encodes CDR1 MDHEN and CDR2 SYDVKM. V lost 5 bases and J 0 bases, leaving 19 bases between the germline ends. CDR3 length: 18 residues.

This chain connects TRBV2 to TRBJ2-3; TRBD1 might be the D (6 bases). The CDR3 consists of 15 residues. V gave up 5 bases and J gave up 0 bases, with 12 bases separating them. The germline CDR1 and CDR2 sequences are SNHLY and FYNNEI. In DNA form, the CDR3 reads TGTGCCAGCAGTCCGGACAGACGCAGCACAGATACGCAGTATTTT. It yields the protein CASSPDRRSTDTQYF.

This chain joins TRBV3-1 (or the pseudogene TRBV3-2) and TRBJ1-4, with TRBD1 as a possible D gene (5 bases). This CDR3 spans 19 amino acids. Trimming removed 0 bases from V and 3 bases from J, with 20 bases in between. Germline CDR1 and CDR2: LGHDT and YNNKEL (reference sequence). The CDR3 protein is CASSQDLGRESGANEKLFF. The CDR3 DNA follows: TGTGCCAGCAGCCAAGATCTCGGCAGGGAGTCGGGGGCTAATGAAAAACTGTTTTTT.

This CDR3 is CASSALPDTQYF. The CDR3 coding sequence is TGTGCCAGCAGTGCTCTACCAGATACGCAGTATTTT. The chain joins TRBV2 to TRBJ2-3; D not resolved. The CDR3 runs to 12 residues. Trimming left V 4 bases short and J 4 bases short, with 6 bases between. Germline values: CDR1 SNHLY, CDR2 FYNNEI.

The chain links TRBV15 to TRBJ2-5, with 10 positions matching TRBD1. This CDR3 comprises 18 residues. Germline CDR1 reads LNHNV; CDR2 reads YYDKDF (reference sequence). V lost 0 bases and J lost 1; bases outside the gene matches: 8. The CDR3 reads CATSRDPGTGVSQETQYF. The CDR3 bases are TGTGCCACCAGCAGAGATCCCGGGACAGGGGTTAGCCAAGAGACCCAGTACTTC.

V usage is TRBV5-1 and J usage is TRBJ1-3; TRBD1 is a possible D gene (5 bases). V lost 6 bases, J lost 0 bases, and 10 bases lay in between. CDR1 is SGHRS and CDR2 is YFSETQ in the germline V gene. The CDR3 is made up of 14 amino acids. This CDR3 reads CASTGGSSGNTIYF. The CDR3 nucleotides read TGCGCCAGCACGGGGGGTTCCTCTGGAAACACCATATATTTT.